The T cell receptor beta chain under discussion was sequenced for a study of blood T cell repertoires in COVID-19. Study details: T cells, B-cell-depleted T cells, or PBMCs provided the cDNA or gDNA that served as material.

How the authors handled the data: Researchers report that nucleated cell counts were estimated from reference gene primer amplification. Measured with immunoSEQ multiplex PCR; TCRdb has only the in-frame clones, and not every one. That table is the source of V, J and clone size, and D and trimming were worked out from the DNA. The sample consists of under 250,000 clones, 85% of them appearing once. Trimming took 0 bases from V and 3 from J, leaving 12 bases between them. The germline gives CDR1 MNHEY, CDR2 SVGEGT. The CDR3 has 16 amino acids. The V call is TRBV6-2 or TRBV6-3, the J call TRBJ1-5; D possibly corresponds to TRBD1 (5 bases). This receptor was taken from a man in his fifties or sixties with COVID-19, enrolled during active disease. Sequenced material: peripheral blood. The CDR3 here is CASSYSSHRTNQPQHF. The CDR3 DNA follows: TGTGCCAGCAGTTACTCGAGCCACAGGACCAATCAGCCCCAGCATTTT.